These T cell receptor beta chains were read from a single sample in a study of cytomegalovirus exposure and HLA in healthy donors. TCRdb's copy holds only in-frame clones and misses some; the assay was immunoSEQ multiplex PCR. The sample records 150,000 to 200,000 clones, 70% to 90% being singletons. Sequenced material: PBMCs. Receptors originate from a man between 18 and 29 years old in good health and CMV-seropositive. CDR3s include the opening cysteine and the closing phenylalanine or tryptophan. D genes are given only for firm matches. Rows give clone size only sometimes, using once, few, many, or a class for an expanded clone.

clone_size: .; v_call: TRBV7-3; d_call: .; j_call: TRBJ1-5; cdr3_aa: CASSQGHNQPQHF; cdr3_nt: TGTGCCAGCAGCCAGGGGCACAATCAGCCCCAGCATTTT
clone_size: .; v_call: TRBV19; d_call: .; j_call: TRBJ1-5; cdr3_aa: CASSIGQYSNQPQHF; cdr3_nt: TGTGCCAGTAGTATAGGACAGTATAGCAATCAGCCCCAGCATTTT
clone_size: .; v_call: TRBV5-1; d_call: .; j_call: TRBJ2-3; cdr3_aa: CASSLNAGPSTDTQYF; cdr3_nt: TGCGCCAGCAGCCTAAATGCGGGGCCTAGCACAGATACGCAGTATTTT
clone_size: .; v_call: TRBV19; d_call: .; j_call: TRBJ1-4; cdr3_aa: CATNDRLNEKLFF; cdr3_nt: TGTGCCACAAATGACAGGCTTAATGAAAAACTGTTTTTT
clone_size: .; v_call: TRBV27; d_call: .; j_call: TRBJ2-3; cdr3_aa: CASSPGTLHMDTQYF; cdr3_nt: TGTGCCAGCAGCCCAGGGACACTTCACATGGATACGCAGTATTTT
clone_size: .; v_call: TRBV7-2; d_call: TRBD2; j_call: TRBJ2-5; cdr3_aa: CASSPGTSGSQETQYF; cdr3_nt: TGTGCCAGCAGCCCTGGAACTAGCGGGAGCCAAGAGACCCAGTACTTC
clone_size: .; v_call: TRBV5-1; d_call: TRBD2; j_call: TRBJ2-5; cdr3_aa: CASSRLAGDETQYF; cdr3_nt: TGCGCCAGCAGTAGACTAGCGGGGGATGAGACCCAGTACTTC
clone_size: few; v_call: TRBV2; d_call: TRBD1; j_call: TRBJ1-1; cdr3_aa: CASNRDRDTEAFF; cdr3_nt: TGTGCCAGCAACCGGGACAGGGACACTGAAGCTTTCTTT
clone_size: .; v_call: TRBV9; d_call: TRBD1; j_call: TRBJ1-5; cdr3_aa: CASSATGGGYQPQHF; cdr3_nt: TGTGCCAGCAGCGCCACAGGGGGTGGGTATCAGCCCCAGCATTTT
clone_size: few; v_call: TRBV18; d_call: .; j_call: TRBJ2-7; cdr3_aa: CASFYKEEAAYEQYF; cdr3_nt: TGTGCCAGCTTTTACAAGGAGGAGGCGGCATACGAGCAGTACTTC
clone_size: .; v_call: TRBV9; d_call: TRBD2; j_call: TRBJ2-3; cdr3_aa: CASSPGLAFADTQYF; cdr3_nt: TGTGCCAGCAGCCCGGGACTAGCTTTTGCAGATACGCAGTATTTT
clone_size: .; v_call: TRBV10-3; d_call: TRBD1; j_call: TRBJ1-5; cdr3_aa: CAISDPTTGGAFNQPQHF; cdr3_nt: TGTGCCATCAGTGACCCGACGACAGGGGGCGCCTTTAATCAGCCCCAGCATTTT